The sequence of this T cell receptor beta chain was determined in a study of T cell repertoires in cytomegalovirus infection. The wider study: Matching HLA type, along with CMV infection, was indicated by public TCR beta signatures.

The CDR3 totals 15 residues. Germline-derived CDR1 and CDR2 are MNHNS and SASEGT. TCRdb independently ran MiXCR on the reads; one entry per CDR3 protein. Here the sample spans approximately 1,000,000 distinct CDR3 sequences, 31% being singletons. Broader study findings: HLA-C-restricted CMV clonotypes gave the most frequent clonotype in two of eight donors.

In regard to this clonotype: What it binds is not known. At one boundary the junction diverges from the germline segment, which might be a read error.

This receptor was identified in a human donor in good health (CMV status not recorded). Some clones in this sample may be carry-over from other donors' samples. The chain joins TRBV6-1 to TRBJ2-7, with a possible D match to TRBD1 (6 bases). Source: cultured CD8+ T cells from PBMCs, taken from culture after CMV antigen stimulation. CDR3 in DNA: TGTACCAGCAGTGATAAACAGGGCCGGCCCTACGAGCAGTACTTC. Its protein is CTSSDKQGRPYEQYF.